This T cell receptor (beta chain) emerged from a study of OX40 agonist ivuxolimab in advanced cancers. Across the whole study: Partial responses were achieved by three patients, of whom one had hepatocellular carcinoma and two had cutaneous melanoma.

V was clipped by 0 bases and J by 5 bases, with 10 bases between them. This CDR3 comprises 13 residues. Germline CDR1 is GTSNPN and CDR2 is SVGIG (reference sequence). Drawing of blood for sampling happened at baseline, at cycle 4 day 1, and at cycle 7 day 1. This clone appeared once. Its antigen remains unidentified. TCRdb's copy holds only in-frame clones and misses some; the assay was immunoSEQ multiplex PCR. The sample has tens of thousands of clones, 75% to 90% seen once. General study points: Expanded clones belonging to CD8+ T cells outnumbered, on average, those of CD4+. CD4+ and CD8+ T cells in blood underwent clonal expansion by week 6 at 0.1 to 3.0 mg/kg.

This receptor was obtained from an adult with an advanced solid tumor such as melanoma, head and neck, liver or kidney cancer. Here the sequenced sample was CD4+ or CD8+ T cells sorted from blood, taken in a trial of the OX40 agonist ivuxolimab. The chain has TRBV30 and TRBJ2-5; unclear D gene. CDR3 in amino acids: CAWSVRIGETQYF. CDR3 sequence (DNA): TGTGCCTGGAGTGTACGAATAGGGGAGACCCAGTACTTC.